What follows is one T cell receptor (beta chain) and its context. As yet, its antigen is unknown. CDR3 size: 12 residues. From germline, CDR1 is MNHNY and CDR2 SVGAGI (reference sequence). Between the trimmed V and J ends, which lost 7 bases and 5 bases, there was a span of 9 bases. Naivety among CD8 cells was defined by CD45RO negativity and positive CCR7 selection, thereby excluding terminally differentiated effector memory CD45RA+ cells. Deep-level running was used for the assay. Libraries were prepared by immunoSEQ multiplex PCR; TCRdb keeps only in-frame clonotypes and omits some of them. The sample consists of 450,000 to 700,000 clones, 95% to 96% of them appearing once. The data stem from a study of shared clonotypes between healthy human individuals. Overall study results and limits: Researchers found naive subsets generally carried larger estimated richness than memory subsets. Rarefaction revealed incomplete sorted-subset sequencing despite large depth.

The receptor was derived from a woman in her twenties or thirties in good health. V gene TRBV6-6 combines with J gene TRBJ2-1; D uncertain. Sequencing was carried out using naive CD8+ T cells sorted from blood. The CDR3 spells CASTAMDNEQFF. CDR3 nucleotides: TGTGCCAGCACGGCGATGGACAATGAGCAGTTCTTC.